This T cell receptor (beta chain) appears in the sequencing data of a study of T cells in Graves' hyperthyroidism and ophthalmopathy. This CDR3 spans 13 amino acids. The germline gives CDR1 SGHTA, CDR2 FQGTGA. With 0 bases removed from V and 7 bases from J, the gap between germline ends came to 7 bases. Study observations and caveats: Clonotypes that were expanded in thyroid above 0.001 mostly appeared in blood too. A model built on 13 V-J features separated ophthalmopathy from stable hyperthyroidism.

This clonotype occurred many times. The target antigen is unknown. Patients aged 18 to 65 had newly diagnosed hyperthyroidism of under 2 months' duration. Using roughly 9.4 ml of fresh peripheral blood, PBMCs were prepared. Amplified TCR beta CDR3 regions came from RNA transcripts. The HTBI primer set was used in a first-round RT-PCR of the TCR CDR3. TCRdb ran MiXCR on the multiplex PCR reads and lists one entry per CDR3 protein. The sample shows about 710,000 distinct CDR3 sequences, roughly 15% of them seen only once. The sequenced material came from blood. This receptor was taken from a young man with Graves' hyperthyroidism. The rearrangement joins TRBV7-3 to TRBJ2-1, with D unclear. The CDR3: CASSLTESNEQFF. CDR3 in DNA: TGTGCCAGCAGCTTAACGGAGAGTAATGAGCAGTTCTTC.